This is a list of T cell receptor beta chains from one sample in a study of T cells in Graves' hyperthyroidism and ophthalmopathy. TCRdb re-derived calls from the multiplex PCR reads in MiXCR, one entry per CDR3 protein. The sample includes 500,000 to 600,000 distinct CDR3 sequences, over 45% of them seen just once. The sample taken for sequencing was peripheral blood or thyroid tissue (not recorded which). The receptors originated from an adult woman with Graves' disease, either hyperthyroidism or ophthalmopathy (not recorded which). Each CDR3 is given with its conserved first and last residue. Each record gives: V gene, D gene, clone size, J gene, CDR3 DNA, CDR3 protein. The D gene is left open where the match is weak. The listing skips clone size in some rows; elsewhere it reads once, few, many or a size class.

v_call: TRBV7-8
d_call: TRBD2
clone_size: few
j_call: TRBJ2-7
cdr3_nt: TGTGCCAGCAGCTTCCGGGACTACTCCTACGAGCAGTACTTC
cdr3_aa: CASSFRDYSYEQYF

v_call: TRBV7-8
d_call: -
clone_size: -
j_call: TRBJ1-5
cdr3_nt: TGTGCCAGCAGCTTAGGAGTGACAGGTCGGAATCAGCCCCAGCATTTT
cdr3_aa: CASSLGVTGRNQPQHF

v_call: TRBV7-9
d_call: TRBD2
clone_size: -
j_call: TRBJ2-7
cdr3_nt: TGTGCCAGCAGCGGGGGGTGGAGCGGGAGGACCTACGAGCAGTACTTC
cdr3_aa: CASSGGWSGRTYEQYF

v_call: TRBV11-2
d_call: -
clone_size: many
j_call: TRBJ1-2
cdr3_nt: TGTGCCAGCAGCCAGGACATTCTTAACTATGGCTACACCTTC
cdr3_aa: CASSQDILNYGYTF

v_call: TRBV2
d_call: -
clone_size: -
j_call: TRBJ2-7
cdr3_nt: TGTGCCAGCGGTCGATCGGGATTCTACGAGCAGTACTTC
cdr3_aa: CASGRSGFYEQYF

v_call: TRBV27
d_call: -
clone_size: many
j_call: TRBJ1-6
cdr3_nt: TGTGCCAGCAGTCGGGACACCAGGGGAAGGTATTCACCCCTCCACTTT
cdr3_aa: CASSRDTRGRYSPLHF

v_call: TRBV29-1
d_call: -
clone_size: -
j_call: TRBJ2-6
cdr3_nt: TGCAGCGTTGAAGGGGTGGACTATGGGGCCAACGTCCTGACTTTC
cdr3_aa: CSVEGVDYGANVLTF

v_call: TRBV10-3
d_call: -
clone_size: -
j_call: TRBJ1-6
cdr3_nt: TGTGCCAGCAGTCCAAGACCGGGACAATCACCCCTCCACTTT
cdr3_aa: CASSPRPGQSPLHF

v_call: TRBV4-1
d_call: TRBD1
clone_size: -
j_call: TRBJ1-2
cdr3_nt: TGTGCCAGCAGCCCCAGCGACAGGGGTGGATATGGCTACACCTTC
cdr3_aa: CASSPSDRGGYGYTF

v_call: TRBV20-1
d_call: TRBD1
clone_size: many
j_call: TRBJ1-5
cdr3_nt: TGCAGTGCCCCCGGGACAGGGTGGGATCAGCCCCAGCATTTT
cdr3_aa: CSAPGTGWDQPQHF

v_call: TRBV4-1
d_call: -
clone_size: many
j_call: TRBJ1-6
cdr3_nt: TGCGCCAGCAGCCAAATACAGGGTTCACCCCTCCACTTT
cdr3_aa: CASSQIQGSPLHF

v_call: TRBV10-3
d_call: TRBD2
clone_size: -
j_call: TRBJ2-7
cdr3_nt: TGTGCCACCAATAGCGGGAGAGGGTCCTACGAGCAGTACTTC
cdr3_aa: CATNSGRGSYEQYF

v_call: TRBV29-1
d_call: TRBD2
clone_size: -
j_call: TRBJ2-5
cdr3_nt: TGCAGCGTGTGGGGACTAGCGGGAGAAGAGACCCAGTACTTC
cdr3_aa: CSVWGLAGEETQYF

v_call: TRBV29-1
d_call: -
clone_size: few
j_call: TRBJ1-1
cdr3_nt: TGCAGCGTTGAAGAAACAGGGTATGCCACTGAAGCTTTCTTT
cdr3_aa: CSVEETGYATEAFF

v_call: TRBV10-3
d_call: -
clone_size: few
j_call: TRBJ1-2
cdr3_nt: TGTGCCACCGCTCGGGGAGGTGGCTACACCTTC
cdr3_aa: CATARGGGYTF

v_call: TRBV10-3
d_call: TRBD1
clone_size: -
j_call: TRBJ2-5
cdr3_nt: TGTGCCATCAGTGAGTTTTCGGGACAGGGGGTCCAAGAGACCCAGTACTTC
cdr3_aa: CAISEFSGQGVQETQYF

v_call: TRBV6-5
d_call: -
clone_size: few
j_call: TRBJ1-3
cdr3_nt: TGTGCCAGCTCCGCCGATCCGGGACACTCTGGAAACACCATATATTTT
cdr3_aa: CASSADPGHSGNTIYF

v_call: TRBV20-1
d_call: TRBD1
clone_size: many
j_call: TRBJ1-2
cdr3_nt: TGCAGTGCTAGATTACAGGGGCCCGGCTACACCTTC
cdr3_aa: CSARLQGPGYTF

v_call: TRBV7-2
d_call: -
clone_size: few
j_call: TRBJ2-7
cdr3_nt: TGTGCCAGCGAGGGGAACTACGAGCAGTACTTC
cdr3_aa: CASEGNYEQYF

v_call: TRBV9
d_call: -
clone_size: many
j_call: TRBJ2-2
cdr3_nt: TGTGCCAGCAGCGTAGTGGCGGACCCCAACACCGGGGAGCTGTTTTTT
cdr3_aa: CASSVVADPNTGELFF

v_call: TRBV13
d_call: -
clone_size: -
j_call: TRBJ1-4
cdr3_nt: TGTGCCAGCAGCCCCAGGGTCGGGGGCGCGCCTTTTAATGAAAAACTGTTTTTT
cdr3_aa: CASSPRVGGAPFNEKLFF

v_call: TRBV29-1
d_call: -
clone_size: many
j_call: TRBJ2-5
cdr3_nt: TGCAGCGCCCCCGGTCCGGGATCAGTAGAGACCCAGTACTTC
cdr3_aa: CSAPGPGSVETQYF

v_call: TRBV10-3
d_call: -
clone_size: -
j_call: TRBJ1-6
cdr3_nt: TGTGCCATCAGACCTAAGACAGCCCTCTATAATTCACCCCTCCACTTT
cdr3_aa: CAIRPKTALYNSPLHF

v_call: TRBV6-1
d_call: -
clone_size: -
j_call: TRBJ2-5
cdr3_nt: TGTGCCAGCATTGTTCCTGGGGACTTGTTTTACGAGACCCAGTACTTC
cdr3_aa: CASIVPGDLFYETQYF

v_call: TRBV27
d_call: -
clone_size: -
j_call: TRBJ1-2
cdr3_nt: TGTGCCAGCAGTTTAGGGAGGGCAGGGCCCTATGGCTACACCTTC
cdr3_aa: CASSLGRAGPYGYTF

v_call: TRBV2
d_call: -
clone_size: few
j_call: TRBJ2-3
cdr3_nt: TGTGCCAGCAGCCCACGTTTCACAGATACGCAGTATTTT
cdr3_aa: CASSPRFTDTQYF

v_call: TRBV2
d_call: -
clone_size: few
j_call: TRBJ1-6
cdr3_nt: TGTGCCACCTCTCAGGACTATAATTCACCCCTCCACTTT
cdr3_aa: CATSQDYNSPLHF

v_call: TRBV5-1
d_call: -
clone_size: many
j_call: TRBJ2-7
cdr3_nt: TGCGCCAGCAGCTTCCCAGGGGACGAGCAGTACTTC
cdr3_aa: CASSFPGDEQYF

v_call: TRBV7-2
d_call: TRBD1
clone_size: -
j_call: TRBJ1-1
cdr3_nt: TGTGCCAGCAGCCCGGGACAGGGGGCTTTCGGAACTGAAGCTTTCTTT
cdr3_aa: CASSPGQGAFGTEAFF

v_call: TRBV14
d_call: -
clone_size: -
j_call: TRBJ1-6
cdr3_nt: TGTGCCAGCAGCGGGTCCGGATTTAATTCACCCCTCCACTTT
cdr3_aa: CASSGSGFNSPLHF

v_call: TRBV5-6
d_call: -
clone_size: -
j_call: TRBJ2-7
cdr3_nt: TGTGCCAGCAGCTTGGGCAGGGCGCTTTCCTACGAGCAGTACTTC
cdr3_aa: CASSLGRALSYEQYF

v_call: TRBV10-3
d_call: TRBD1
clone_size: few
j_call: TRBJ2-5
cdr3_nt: TGTGCCATCAGACCGGGACAGGGCACTGAGACCCAGTACTTC
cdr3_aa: CAIRPGQGTETQYF

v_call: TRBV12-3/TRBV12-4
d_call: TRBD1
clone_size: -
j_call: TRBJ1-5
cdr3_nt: TGTGCCAGCAGTTGGACAGGGTCTTATAGCAATCAGCCCCAGCATTTT
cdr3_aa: CASSWTGSYSNQPQHF

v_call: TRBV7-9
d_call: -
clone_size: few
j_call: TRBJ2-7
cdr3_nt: TGTGCCAGCAGCGCGCGGGGCAGGAACTACGAGCAGTACTTC
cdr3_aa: CASSARGRNYEQYF

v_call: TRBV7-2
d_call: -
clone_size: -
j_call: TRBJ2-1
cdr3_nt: TGTGCCAGCAGCTCCCCCGGGGCCTACAATGAGCAGTTCTTC
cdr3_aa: CASSSPGAYNEQFF

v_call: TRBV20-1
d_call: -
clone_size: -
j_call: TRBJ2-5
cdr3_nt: TGCAGTGCTATGGCCGGGGCCCAGGCGGAGACCCAGTACTTC
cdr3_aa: CSAMAGAQAETQYF

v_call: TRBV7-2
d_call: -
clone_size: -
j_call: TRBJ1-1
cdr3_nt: TGTGCCACCCACGAGGGGGTTCTAGGCACTGAAGCTTTCTTT
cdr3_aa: CATHEGVLGTEAFF

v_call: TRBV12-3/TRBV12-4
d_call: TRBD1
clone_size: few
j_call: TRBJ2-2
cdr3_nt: TGTGCCAGCAGTCAACAGGGGTCCGGGGAGCTGTTTTTT
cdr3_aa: CASSQQGSGELFF

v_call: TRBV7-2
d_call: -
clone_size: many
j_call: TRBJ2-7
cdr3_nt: TGTGCCGCCTCGACGCTCGGGCAGCAGTACTTC
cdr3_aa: CAASTLGQQYF

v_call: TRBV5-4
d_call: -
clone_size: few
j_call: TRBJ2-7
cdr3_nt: TGTGCCAGCAGCTTGAAACTGGGGGCTGGGGACTACGAGCAGTACTTC
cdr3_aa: CASSLKLGAGDYEQYF